This T cell receptor (beta chain) was captured by sequencing in a study of shared clonotypes between healthy human individuals. Study outcomes and limitations: The study generally estimated greater richness for naive than memory subsets.

The repertoire was sequenced with immunoSEQ multiplex PCR; TCRdb's copy has only in-frame clones and lacks some. The data hold roughly 1,600,000 clones, with less than 99% observed a single time. As concerns this clone: Antigen specificity is unknown.

The germline gives CDR1 LGHNA, CDR2 YNFKEQ. This CDR3 has 17 amino acids. The V gene lost 1 base and the J gene lost 0 bases, with 12 bases spanning the gap. The receptor was isolated from a young man in good health. The chain has TRBV4-2 and TRBJ2-2; weak D call: TRBD2 (6 bases). The sample taken for sequencing was naive CD4+ T cells sorted from blood. Indicated subset: CD45RA+ positively selected. The chain's CDR3 is CASSQGLGTSNTGELFF. In DNA, the CDR3 is TGTGCCAGCAGCCAAGGACTAGGCACCTCGAACACCGGGGAGCTGTTTTTT.